This T cell receptor (beta chain) was profiled in a study of post-analysis software for immune sequencing data (dated by TCRdb to between 2015 and 2017). Study-wide context: Disease courses on record covered relapsing-remitting, secondary progressive and progressive-relapsing multiple sclerosis, though some patients had no subtype annotation. The patient repertoires were set against eleven to twelve previously published healthy control repertoires from donors whose ages ranged from roughly 6 to 27 years. A subset of samples was prepared in parallel using single-end sample barcoding, then pooled and co-amplified after Illumina adapter ligation. The paper's findings and limits, for the study overall: Patients showed significantly higher frequencies than controls for five TRBV segments, among them TRBV5-6, TRBV5-1 and TRBV20-1. Significantly lower normalized Chao1 diversity was found in multiple sclerosis patients than in controls, suggesting substantial peripheral T-cell clonal expansion. When samples were clustered directly using the F measure, samples prepared in the same batch co-clustered strongly, which prompted a batch-effect correction. The multiple sclerosis patient group was slightly younger than the control group.

To demonstrate the VDJtools post-analysis software, the study profiled TCR beta repertoires from the peripheral blood of around 13 young patients with multiple sclerosis. The patients with multiple sclerosis were children and adolescents between roughly 6 and 15 years of age. The library was generated by PCR. Reads for this sample came from an Illumina HiSeq 2500. Unique molecular identifiers were incorporated into TCR beta cDNA libraries to reduce PCR and sequencing biases. Per 1 to 10 million input T cells, approximately 500,000 cDNA molecules were obtained, such that each molecule approximated one T cell. The patient libraries were prepared and sequenced using the same protocol as the earlier healthy control dataset. Samples belonging to the same batch were prepared together, multiplexed and sequenced on a shared HiSeq lane. Processing in the source paper ran as follows. Raw barcoded reads were processed with MIGEC, and single-read molecular identifier groups were discarded before consensus assembly and CDR3 extraction. Clonotype tables were post-analysed with VDJtools, normalizing diversity by down-sampling all datasets to the smallest sample size. To correct batch-related cross-sample contamination, repertoire overlap clustering matched CDR3 amino acid sequences but not nucleotide sequences. TCRdb trimmed the raw reads at Q25, called clones with MiXCR and kept productive beta chains. Rows merge per CDR3 protein into single entries with the most common DNA and genes. These V and J calls rely on TCRdb rather than the paper's analysis. This sample comprises roughly 400,000 distinct CDR3 sequences, 35% to 45% of them detected only once. The top ten clonotypes cover 7.6% of the sample.

The CDR3 sequence holds 14 residues, the cysteine and phenylalanine included. Only CDR3 DNA is held: 42 bases, read in frame from base 1. Relative to germline, V is 3 bases shorter and J is 2 bases shorter, with 11 bases between their ends. Remarks on this clonotype: Its antigen has not been determined. Base qualities are missing; no much larger clone stands one base away.

The sequence derives from a girl aged 2-9 years with multiple sclerosis. Sequenced input: blood. The chain employs TRBV12-3 or TRBV12-4 and TRBJ2-7; the D gene assignment is ambiguous. In nucleotide form, the sequence is TGTGCCAGCAGTTTTGGGGAAGAAACCTACGAGCAGTACTTC. Its product reads: CASSFGEETYEQYF.